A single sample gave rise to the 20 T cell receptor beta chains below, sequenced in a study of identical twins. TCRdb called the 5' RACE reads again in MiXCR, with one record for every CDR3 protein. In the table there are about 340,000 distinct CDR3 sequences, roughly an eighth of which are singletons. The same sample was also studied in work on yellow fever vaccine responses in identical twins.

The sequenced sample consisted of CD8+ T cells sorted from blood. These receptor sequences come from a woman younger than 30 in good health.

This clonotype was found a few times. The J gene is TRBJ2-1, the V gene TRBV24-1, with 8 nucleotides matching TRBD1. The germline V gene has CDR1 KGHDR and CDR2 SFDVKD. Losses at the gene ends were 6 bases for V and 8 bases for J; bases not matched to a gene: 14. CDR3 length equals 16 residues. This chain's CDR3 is CATSPRSRGRGDEQFF. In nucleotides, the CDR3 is TGTGCCACCAGTCCCAGGAGCAGGGGGCGCGGGGATGAGCAGTTCTTC.

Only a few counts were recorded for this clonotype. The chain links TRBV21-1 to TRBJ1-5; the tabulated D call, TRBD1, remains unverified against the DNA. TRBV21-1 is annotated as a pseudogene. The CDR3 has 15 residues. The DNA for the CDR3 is TGTGCCAGCAACCCCAACAGGGGACTCAGGCAGCCCCAGCATTTT. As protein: CASNPNRGLRQPQHF.

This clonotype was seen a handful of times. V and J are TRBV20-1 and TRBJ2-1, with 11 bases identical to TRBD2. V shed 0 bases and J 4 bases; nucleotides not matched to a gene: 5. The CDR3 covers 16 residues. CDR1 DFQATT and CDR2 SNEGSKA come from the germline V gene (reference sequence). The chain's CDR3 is CSARDLGTSGYNEQFF. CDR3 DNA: TGCAGTGCTAGAGATCTAGGGACTAGCGGATACAATGAGCAGTTCTTC.

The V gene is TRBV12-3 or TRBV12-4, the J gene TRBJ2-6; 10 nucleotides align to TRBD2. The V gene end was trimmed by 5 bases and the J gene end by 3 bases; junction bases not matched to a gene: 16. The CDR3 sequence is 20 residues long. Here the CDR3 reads CASSHPSGSYALGGANVLTF. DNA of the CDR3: TGTGCCAGCAGTCACCCTAGCGGGAGTTACGCTTTGGGTGGGGCCAACGTCCTGACTTTC.

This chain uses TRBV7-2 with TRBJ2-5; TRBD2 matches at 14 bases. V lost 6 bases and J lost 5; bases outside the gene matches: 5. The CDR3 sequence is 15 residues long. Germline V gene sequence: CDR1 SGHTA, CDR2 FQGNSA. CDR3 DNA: TGTGCCAGCAGAGGACTAGCGGGAGGCGGTGAGACCCAGTACTTC. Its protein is CASRGLAGGGETQYF.

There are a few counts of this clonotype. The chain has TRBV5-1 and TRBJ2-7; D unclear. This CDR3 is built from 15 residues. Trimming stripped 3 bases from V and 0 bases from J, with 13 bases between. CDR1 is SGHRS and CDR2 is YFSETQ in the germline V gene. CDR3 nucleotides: TGCGCCAGCAGCTGGAGCCGGCCGACCTCCTACGAGCAGTACTTC. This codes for CASSWSRPTSYEQYF. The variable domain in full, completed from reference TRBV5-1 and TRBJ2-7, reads KAGVTQTPRYLIKTRGQQVTLSCSPISGHRSVSWYQQTPGQGLQFLFEYFSETQRNKGNFPGRFSGRQFSNSRSEMNVSTLELGDSALYLCASSWSRPTSYEQYFGPGTRLTVT.

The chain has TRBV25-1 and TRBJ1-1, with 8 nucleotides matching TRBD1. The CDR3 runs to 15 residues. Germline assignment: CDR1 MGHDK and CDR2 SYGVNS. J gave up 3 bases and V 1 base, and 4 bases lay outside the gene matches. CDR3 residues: CASSESDRADTEAFF. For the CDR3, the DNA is TGTGCCAGCAGTGAATCGGACAGGGCGGACACTGAAGCTTTCTTT.

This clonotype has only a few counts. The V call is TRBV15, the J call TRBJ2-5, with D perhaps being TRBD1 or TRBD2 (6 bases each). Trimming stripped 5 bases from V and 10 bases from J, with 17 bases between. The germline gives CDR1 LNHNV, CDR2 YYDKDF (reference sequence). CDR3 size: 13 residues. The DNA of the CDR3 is TGTGCCACCAGCCTGGGGGGCATCCCGGGCCAGTACTTC. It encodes CATSLGGIPGQYF.

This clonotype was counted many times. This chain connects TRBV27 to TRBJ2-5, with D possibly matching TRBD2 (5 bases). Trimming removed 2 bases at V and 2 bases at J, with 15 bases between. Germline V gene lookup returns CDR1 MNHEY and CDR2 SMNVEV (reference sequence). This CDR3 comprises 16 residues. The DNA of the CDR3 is TGTGCCAGCAGTTTAGGGTGGGAGTGGGGTCAAGAGACCCAGTACTTC. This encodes CASSLGWEWGQETQYF.

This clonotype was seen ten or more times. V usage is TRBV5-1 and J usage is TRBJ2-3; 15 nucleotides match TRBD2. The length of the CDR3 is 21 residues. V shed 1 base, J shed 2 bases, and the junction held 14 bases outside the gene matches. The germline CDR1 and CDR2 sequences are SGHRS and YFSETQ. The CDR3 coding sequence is TGCGCCAGCAGCTTGCCGGGACTAGCGGGAGGCCGAACGGAGGACACAGATACGCAGTATTTT. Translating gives CASSLPGLAGGRTEDTDTQYF.

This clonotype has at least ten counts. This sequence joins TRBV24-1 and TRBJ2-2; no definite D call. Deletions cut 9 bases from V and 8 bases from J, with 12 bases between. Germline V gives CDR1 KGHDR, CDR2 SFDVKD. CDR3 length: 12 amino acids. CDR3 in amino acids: CATRAGLGELFF. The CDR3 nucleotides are TGTGCCACCCGAGCCGGGTTGGGGGAGCTGTTTTTT.

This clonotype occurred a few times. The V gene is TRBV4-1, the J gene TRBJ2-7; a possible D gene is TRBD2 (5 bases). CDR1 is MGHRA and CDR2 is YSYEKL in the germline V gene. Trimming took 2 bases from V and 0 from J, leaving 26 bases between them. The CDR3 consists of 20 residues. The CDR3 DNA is TGCGCCAGCAGCCAACTACCCGGAGGCTACGGTTTACCTAGCTCCTACGAGCAGTACGTC. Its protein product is CASSQLPGGYGLPSSYEQYV.

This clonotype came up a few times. The CDR3 bases are TGTGCCAGCTCACTACAGGGTGAGGAGACCCAGTACTTC. This codes for CASSLQGEETQYF. The rearrangement uses TRBV18 and TRBJ2-5; TRBD1 might be the D (6 bases). This CDR3 is 13 amino acids long. Trimming took 4 bases from V and 5 from J, leaving 11 bases between them. Germline-derived CDR1 and CDR2 are KGHSH and LQKENI.

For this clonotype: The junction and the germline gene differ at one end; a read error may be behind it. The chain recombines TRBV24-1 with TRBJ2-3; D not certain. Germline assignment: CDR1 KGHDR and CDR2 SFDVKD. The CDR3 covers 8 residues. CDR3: CATSPPTF. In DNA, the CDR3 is TGTGCCACCAGTCCCCCAACATTT.

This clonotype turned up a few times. Here the CDR3 DNA reads TGTGCCAGCAGTTTAAAAGATGAGCAGTTCTTC. The encoded protein is CASSLKDEQFF. This chain uses TRBV12-3 or TRBV12-4 with TRBJ2-1; D is ambiguous. V was pared by 2 bases and J by 8 bases, with 4 bases between. This CDR3 region has 11 residues.

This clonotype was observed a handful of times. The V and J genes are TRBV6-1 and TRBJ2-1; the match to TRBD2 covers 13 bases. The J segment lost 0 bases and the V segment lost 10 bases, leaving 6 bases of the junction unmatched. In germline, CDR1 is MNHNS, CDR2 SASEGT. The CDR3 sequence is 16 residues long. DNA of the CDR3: TGTGCCACCATAGGGACTAGCGGGACCTCCTACAATGAGCAGTTCTTC. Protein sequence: CATIGTSGTSYNEQFF.

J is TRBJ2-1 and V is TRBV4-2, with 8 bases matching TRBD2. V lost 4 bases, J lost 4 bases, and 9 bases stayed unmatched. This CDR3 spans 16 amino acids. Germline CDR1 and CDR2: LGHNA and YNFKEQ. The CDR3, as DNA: TGTGCCAGCAGCCCCGTACTAGCGGAGTCTTACAATGAGCAGTTCTTC. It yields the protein CASSPVLAESYNEQFF.

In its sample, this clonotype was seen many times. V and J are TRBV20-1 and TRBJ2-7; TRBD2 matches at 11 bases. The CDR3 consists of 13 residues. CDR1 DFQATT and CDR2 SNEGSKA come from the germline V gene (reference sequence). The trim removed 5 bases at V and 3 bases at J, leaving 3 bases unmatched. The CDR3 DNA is TGCAGTGCTTCGGGACTAGCGGACTACGAGCAGTACTTC. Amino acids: CSASGLADYEQYF.

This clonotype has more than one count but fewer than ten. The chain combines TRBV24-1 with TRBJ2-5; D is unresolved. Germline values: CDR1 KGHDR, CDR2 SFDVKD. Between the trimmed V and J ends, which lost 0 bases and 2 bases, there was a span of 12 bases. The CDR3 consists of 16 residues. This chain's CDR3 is CATSDLQWGLQETQYF. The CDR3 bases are TGTGCCACCAGTGATTTGCAGTGGGGATTACAAGAGACCCAGTACTTC.

CDR3 protein: CSATAPDVISYEQYV. CDR3 nucleotide sequence: TGCAGTGCAACCGCCCCGGACGTAATCTCCTACGAGCAGTACGTC. This chain connects TRBV20-1 to TRBJ2-7; D unclear. The germline CDR1 and CDR2 sequences are DFQATT and SNEGSKA (reference sequence). Trimming cost V 6 bases and J 0 bases, with 18 bases left between them. The CDR3 is 15 residues long.